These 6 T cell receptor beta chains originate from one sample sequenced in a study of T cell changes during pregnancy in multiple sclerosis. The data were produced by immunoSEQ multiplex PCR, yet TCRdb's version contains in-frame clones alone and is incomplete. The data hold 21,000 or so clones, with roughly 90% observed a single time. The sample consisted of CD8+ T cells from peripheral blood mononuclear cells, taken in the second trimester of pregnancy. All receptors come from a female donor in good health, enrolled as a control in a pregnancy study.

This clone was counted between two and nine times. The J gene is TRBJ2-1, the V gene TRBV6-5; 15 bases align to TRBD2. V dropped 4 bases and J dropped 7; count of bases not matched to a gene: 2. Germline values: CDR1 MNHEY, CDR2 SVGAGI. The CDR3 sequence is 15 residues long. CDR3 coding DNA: TGTGCCAGCAGTTCCGGGACTAGCGGGGGGAATGAGCAGTTCTTC. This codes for CASSSGTSGGNEQFF.

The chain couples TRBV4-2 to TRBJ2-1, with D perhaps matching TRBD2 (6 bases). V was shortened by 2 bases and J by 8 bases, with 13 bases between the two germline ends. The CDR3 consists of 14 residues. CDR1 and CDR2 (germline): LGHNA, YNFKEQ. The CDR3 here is CASSQRGTPDEQFF. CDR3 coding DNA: TGTGCCAGCAGCCAACGAGGGACTCCCGATGAGCAGTTCTTC.

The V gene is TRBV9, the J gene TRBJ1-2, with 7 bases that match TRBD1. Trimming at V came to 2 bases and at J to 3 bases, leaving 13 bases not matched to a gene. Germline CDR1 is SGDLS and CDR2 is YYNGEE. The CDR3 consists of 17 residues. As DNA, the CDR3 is TGTGCCAGCAGCGTCGGGGCCCAGGCCCAGGGGGACTATGGCTACACCTTC. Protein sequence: CASSVGAQAQGDYGYTF.

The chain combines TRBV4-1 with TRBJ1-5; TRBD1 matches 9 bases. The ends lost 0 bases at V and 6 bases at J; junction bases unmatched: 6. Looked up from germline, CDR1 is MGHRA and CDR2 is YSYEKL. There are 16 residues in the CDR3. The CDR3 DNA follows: TGCGCCAGCAGCCAAGATGGGGGACAGGGTCGTCAGCCCCAGCATTTT. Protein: CASSQDGGQGRQPQHF.

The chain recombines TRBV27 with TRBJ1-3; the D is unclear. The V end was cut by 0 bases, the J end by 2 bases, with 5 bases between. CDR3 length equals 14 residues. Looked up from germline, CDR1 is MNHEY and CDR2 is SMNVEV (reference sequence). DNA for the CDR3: TGTGCCAGCAGTTTATCTTCCACTGGAAACACCATATATTTT. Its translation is CASSLSSTGNTIYF.

CDR3 sequence reads: CASSPTPSGANVLTF. The CDR3 DNA sequence: TGTGCCAGCAGCCCTACCCCCTCTGGGGCCAACGTCCTGACTTTC. The rearrangement links TRBV27 to TRBJ2-6; D is unclear. The CDR3 sequence is 15 residues long. CDR1 is MNHEY and CDR2 is SMNVEV in the germline V gene (reference sequence). The V end lost 6 bases, the J end lost 0 bases, and 9 bases lay between the germline ends.